The 26 T cell receptor beta chains below all came from one sample that was sequenced in a study of vaccination and CD4 T cells after COVID-19. Regarding treatment: approximately nine-day PBMC culture with coronavirus spike peptide pools or control peptides (ViraFEST assay). Their specific antigens are unknown. The Oncomine TCR Beta short-read assay sequenced DNA from cultured CD4+ T cells. TCRdb itself ran the PCR reads through MiXCR, one entry per CDR3 protein. Counted here are around 13,000 distinct CDR3 sequences, around four fifths occurring once; the ten biggest clones make up about 8.1%. The starting material was CD4+ T cells from blood, cultured in vitro, obtained after SARS-CoV-2 vaccination. The receptors originated from a human donor who received a COVID-19 vaccine.

The chain links TRBV27 to TRBJ2-5; TRBD2 might be the D (5 bases). V was pared by 6 bases and J by 7 bases, with 12 bases between. CDR3 size: 12 residues. Germline CDR1 is MNHEY and CDR2 is SMNVEV (reference sequence). CDR3 sequence reads: CASSRSGGTQYF. CDR3 coding DNA: TGTGCCAGCAGCCGCAGCGGAGGGACCCAGTACTTC.

The chain recombines TRBV12-1 with TRBJ1-5; TRBD1, as called in the table, went unchecked against the DNA. TRBV12-1 is an annotated pseudogene. This CDR3 is 16 amino acids long. In DNA, the CDR3 is TGTGCCAGCAGCTTAGAACCGGACAGGGGGAATCAGCCCCAGCATTTT. This gives the protein CASSLEPDRGNQPQHF.

This chain uses TRBV2 with TRBJ2-2; D uncertain. Trimming stripped 2 bases from V and 8 bases from J, with 9 bases between. In germline, CDR1 is SNHLY, CDR2 FYNNEI. The CDR3 runs to 13 residues. For the CDR3, the DNA is TGTGCCAGCAGTGAAAGTTTTACAGGGGAGCTGTTTTTT. Its protein is CASSESFTGELFF.

The table lists this clonotype with a count of one. This chain links TRBV5-1 with TRBJ2-5; 9 bases agree with TRBD1. There are 16 residues in the CDR3. V dropped 4 bases and J dropped 5; count of bases not matched to a gene: 12. Germline CDR1 is SGHRS and CDR2 is YFSETQ. The CDR3 DNA reads TGCGCCAGCAGCCCGGGAGTGACAGGGGGTGGGGAGACCCAGTACTTC. Its translation is CASSPGVTGGGETQYF.

The chain recombines TRBV27 with TRBJ2-7; no clear D. Germline CDR1 and CDR2: MNHEY and SMNVEV (reference sequence). V shed 5 bases and J shed 2 bases, with 13 bases lying between them. The CDR3 is 14 amino acids. In nucleotides, the CDR3 is TGTGCCAGCAGTCCGATACAGAGAGCCTACGAGCAGTACTTC. Translation gives CASSPIQRAYEQYF.

The sample holds a few counts of this clonotype. This chain links TRBV12-3 or TRBV12-4 with TRBJ1-1; TRBD1 might be the D (5 bases). The V gene lost 5 bases and the J gene lost 0 bases, with 10 bases spanning the gap. CDR3 size: 14 residues. This chain's CDR3 is CASSSLGLNTEAFF. DNA of the CDR3: TGTGCCAGCAGTAGCCTGGGGCTGAACACTGAAGCTTTCTTT.

The chain is built from TRBV20-1 and TRBJ2-5; D unresolved. The CDR3 loop spans 12 amino acids. V was trimmed by 6 bases and J by 2 bases, leaving 10 bases between them. CDR1 and CDR2 (germline): DFQATT, SNEGSKA (reference sequence). In nucleotides, the CDR3 is TGCAGTGCAAGTGACTTACAAGAGACCCAGTACTTC. This codes for CSASDLQETQYF.

The chain is built from TRBV19 and TRBJ1-1; the D gene is possibly TRBD1 (5 bases). The CDR3 covers 14 residues. Germline CDR1 and CDR2: LNHDA and SQIVND (reference sequence). Deletions cut 0 bases from V and 6 bases from J, with 11 bases between. CDR3 residues: CASSIDRGGSEAFF. CDR3 nucleotide sequence: TGTGCCAGTAGTATAGATCGGGGGGGTTCTGAAGCTTTCTTT.

The rearrangement links TRBV25-1 to TRBJ2-5; the D gene is possibly TRBD1 (6 bases). In germline, CDR1 is MGHDK, CDR2 SYGVNS. The CDR3 consists of 14 residues. Trimming stripped 4 bases from V and 1 base from J, with 10 bases between. The CDR3 coding sequence is TGTGCCAGCAGTGTTCGGACAGTCCAAGAGACCCAGTACTTC. This translates into CASSVRTVQETQYF. Supplemented by reference TRBV25-1 and TRBJ2-5, the full variable domain reads EADIYQTPRYLVIGTGKKITLECSQTMGHDKMYWYQQDPGMELHLIHYSYGVNSTEKGDLSSESTVSRIRTEHFPLTLESARPSHTSQYLCASSVRTVQETQYFGPGTRLLVL.

This clonotype was picked up a small number of times. The rearrangement uses TRBV7-2 and TRBJ2-7; D gene ambiguous. Germline lookup yields CDR1 SGHTA and CDR2 FQGNSA. The CDR3 covers 12 residues. V shed 7 bases and J shed 3 bases, with 10 bases lying between them. Written as DNA, the CDR3 is TGTGCCAGCACCTCCCCCCACTACGAGCAGTACTTC. This encodes CASTSPHYEQYF.

V is TRBV20-1 and J is TRBJ1-3; perhaps TRBD1 as D (5 bases). With 0 bases removed from V and 0 bases from J, the gap between germline ends came to 12 bases. Germline V CDR1 and CDR2: DFQATT, SNEGSKA (reference sequence). The CDR3 loop spans 16 amino acids. The CDR3: CSARDRQILSGNTIYF. The CDR3 DNA reads TGCAGTGCTAGAGATCGACAGATTCTCTCTGGAAACACCATATATTTT.

The chain recombines TRBV2 with TRBJ1-5, with 10 bases fitting TRBD1. In germline, CDR1 is SNHLY, CDR2 FYNNEI. The trim removed 6 bases at V and 6 bases at J, leaving 2 bases unmatched. The CDR3 loop spans 13 amino acids. DNA for the CDR3: TGTGCCAGCAGCAGGGACAGGGGTCAGCCCCAGCATTTT. Translated, it gives CASSRDRGQPQHF.

J is TRBJ2-1 and V is TRBV7-2; 7 nucleotides agree with TRBD1. The ends lost 5 bases at V and 2 bases at J; junction bases unmatched: 6. The CDR3 is 15 residues long. Germline V lookup: CDR1 SGHTA, CDR2 FQGNSA. DNA for the CDR3: TGTGCCAGCAGCCGACAGGGAACGACCTACAATGAGCAGTTCTTC. Translated: CASSRQGTTYNEQFF.

In this sample, this clonotype is medium-sized (0.01 to 0.1%). This chain links TRBV5-1 with TRBJ1-2, with D hard to call. Germline V gives CDR1 SGHRS, CDR2 YFSETQ. V lost 0 bases, J lost 4 bases, and 7 bases lay in between. The CDR3 consists of 13 residues. This chain's CDR3 is CASSLGQSYGYTF. The CDR3 coding sequence is TGCGCCAGCAGCTTGGGGCAGAGCTATGGCTACACCTTC.

This clonotype has a handful of counts. The gene calls are TRBV7-2 and TRBJ2-7; D is undetermined. The CDR3 is 14 residues long. V lost 3 bases to trimming and J lost 3 bases, with 12 bases between them. Germline V gene sequence: CDR1 SGHTA, CDR2 FQGNSA. CDR3 bases: TGTGCCAGCAGCTTGGCTGTTGGGCGCTACGAGCAGTACTTC. Translation gives CASSLAVGRYEQYF.

The chain carries TRBV6-5 and TRBJ1-6; 8 bases align to TRBD1. The V gene's germline CDR1 is MNHEY and CDR2 SVGAGI. The CDR3 totals 15 residues. Trimming removed 3 bases from V and 9 bases from J; junction bases left unmatched: 7. For the CDR3, the DNA is TGTGCCAGCAGTTATTCAGGACAGGGAACTTCACCCCTCCACTTT. It is translated as CASSYSGQGTSPLHF.

This clonotype was seen only a few times. This chain connects TRBV14 to TRBJ2-3; possible D gene TRBD2, 5 bases. The V end lost 5 bases, the J end lost 0 bases, and 15 bases lay between the germline ends. The germline V gene has CDR1 SGHDN and CDR2 FVKESK. The CDR3 totals 16 residues. The CDR3 here is CASSIRTYESTDTQYF. DNA of the CDR3: TGTGCCAGCAGCATCCGGACTTACGAGAGCACAGATACGCAGTATTTT.

The rearrangement joins TRBV10-3 to TRBJ2-3; D is possibly TRBD1 or TRBD2 (5 bases each). Germline lookup yields CDR1 ENHRY and CDR2 SYGVKD. The CDR3 totals 15 residues. Trimming took 4 bases from V and 4 from J, leaving 15 bases between them. The CDR3 sequence is CAISGGRGSADTQYF. The CDR3, as DNA: TGTGCCATCAGTGGGGGGAGAGGTAGCGCAGATACGCAGTATTTT.

This clonotype was counted between two and nine times. V gene TRBV30 combines with J gene TRBJ2-7; TRBD2 is a possible D gene (6 bases). This CDR3 is built from 14 residues. Trimming took 2 bases from V and 2 from J, leaving 13 bases between them. Germline V gives CDR1 GTSNPN, CDR2 SVGIG (reference sequence). Here the CDR3 DNA reads TGTGCCTGGAGTATGGGGGGTTCGACCTACGAGCAGTACTTC. This sequence encodes CAWSMGGSTYEQYF.

The rearrangement links TRBV25-1 to TRBJ1-4; TRBD1 matches at 7 bases. Unmatched junction bases numbered 8, after V lost 4 bases and J lost 3 bases. The CDR3 is made up of 16 amino acids. CDR1 is MGHDK and CDR2 is SYGVNS in the germline V gene. This CDR3 is CASSGQGPWANEKLFF. The CDR3 nucleotides are TGTGCCAGCAGTGGACAGGGACCTTGGGCTAATGAAAAACTGTTTTTT.

The chain has TRBV5-1 and TRBJ2-7; 12 positions agree with TRBD1. The V segment lost 2 bases and the J segment 4 bases; nucleotides outside the gene matches: 4. Germline V gives CDR1 SGHRS, CDR2 YFSETQ. The CDR3 runs 15 residues. The chain's CDR3 is CASSFGTGGLYEQYF. The CDR3, as DNA: TGCGCCAGCAGCTTTGGGACAGGGGGCCTATACGAGCAGTACTTC.

The V and J genes are TRBV12-3 or TRBV12-4 and TRBJ1-2, with 7 positions matching TRBD1. J lost 1 base, V lost 3 bases, and 11 bases had no gene match. The CDR3 consists of 17 residues. The CDR3, as DNA: TGTGCCAGCAGTTTGGGGGGGACAGAGAGTGTTAACTATGGCTACACCTTC. Its protein is CASSLGGTESVNYGYTF.

The chain links TRBV20-1 to TRBJ1-6, with D perhaps TRBD1 (6 bases). This CDR3 is 15 amino acids long. The V end was cut by 5 bases, the J end by 0 bases, with 11 bases between. Germline CDR1 reads DFQATT; CDR2 reads SNEGSKA (reference sequence). The CDR3 coding sequence is TGCAGTGCTTCAGGGGCGAGCTCCTATAATTCACCCCTCCACTTT. This encodes CSASGASSYNSPLHF.

V is TRBV5-1 and J is TRBJ2-4; D gene unclear. Trimming stripped 4 bases from V and 3 bases from J, with 17 bases between. This CDR3 is built from 16 residues. CDR1 and CDR2 from the germline V gene are SGHRS and YFSETQ. The CDR3 here is CASSLSDGVGKNIQYF. DNA for the CDR3: TGCGCCAGCAGCCTCTCAGACGGTGTGGGCAAAAACATTCAGTACTTC. The whole variable domain, filled in from reference TRBV5-1 and TRBJ2-4, reads KAGVTQTPRYLIKTRGQQVTLSCSPISGHRSVSWYQQTPGQGLQFLFEYFSETQRNKGNFPGRFSGRQFSNSRSEMNVSTLELGDSALYLCASSLSDGVGKNIQYFGAGTRLSVL.

Sample share makes this clonotype large. The chain carries TRBV19 and TRBJ1-2; a weak D match, TRBD1 (5 bases). This CDR3 is built from 15 residues. With 3 bases removed from V and 6 bases from J, the gap between germline ends came to 17 bases. Germline CDR1 is LNHDA and CDR2 is SQIVND (reference sequence). The CDR3 region is CASSIFGGELDGYTF. The CDR3 DNA follows: TGTGCCAGTAGTATTTTTGGGGGGGAGTTGGATGGCTACACCTTC.

The gene calls are TRBV6-1 and TRBJ1-2; TRBD1 aligns across 7 bases. Germline V CDR1 and CDR2: MNHNS, SASEGT. V was clipped by 5 bases and J by 5 bases; unmatched bases: 11. The CDR3 length is 15 residues. CDR3 DNA sequence: TGTGCCAGCAGTAATGACAGGGACCCCACATATGGCTACACCTTC. Residues: CASSNDRDPTYGYTF.